This TCR beta chain was observed in a study of CD8+ T cells in alopecia areata. General study findings and limits: For patients receiving tofacitinib, scalp clonality and expanded CD8+ clones among the top 100 significantly decreased.

Treatment of the sample: oral pan-JAK inhibitor, 5-10 mg twice daily. Researchers took lesional scalp punch biopsies and peripheral blood from people who were alopecia areata patients. Extraction and reverse transcription of RNA yielded cDNA as the sequencing template. TCRdb keeps only in-frame clones here, not all; method: immunoSEQ multiplex PCR. The sample includes around 110,000 clones, about 83% of them seen just once. A note on this clone: The antigen remains undetermined.

CDR1 is SEHNR and CDR2 is FQNEAQ in the germline V gene (reference sequence). The CDR3 runs 14 residues. With 1 base clipped from V and 8 bases from J, the junction kept 4 bases outside the gene matches. This TCR derives from a human donor with alopecia areata. Specimen: CD8+ T cells sorted from blood, collected at week 24, from a patient treated with tofacitinib. This chain connects TRBV7-9 to TRBJ1-2; 10 bases are a match to TRBD1. CDR3 nucleotides: TGTGCCAGCAGCTTAGGACAGGGGGCGAACGGCTACACCTTC. As protein: CASSLGQGANGYTF. Complete variable domain (other parts from reference TRBV7-9 and TRBJ1-2): DTGVSQNPRHKITKRGQNVTFRCDPISEHNRLYWYRQTLGQGPEFLTYFQNEAQLEKSRLLSDRFSAERPKGSFSTLEIQRTEQGDSAMYLCASSLGQGANGYTFGSGTRLTVV.